This T cell receptor (beta chain) was captured in a study of post-analysis software for immune sequencing data. There are a few counts of this clonotype. Its antigen remains unidentified. Study results and caveats: Controls showed lower frequencies than patients for roughly five TRBV segments, and TRBV5-6, TRBV5-1 and TRBV20-1 were among these. Clustering by F measure revealed strong co-clustering among samples prepared together in one batch.

The CDR3 has 13 amino acids. CDR1 is SGHRS, CDR2 YFSETQ, per germline. Trimming cost V 4 bases and J 5 bases, with 10 bases left between them. The TCR beta cDNA libraries carried unique molecular identifiers. TCRdb reprocessed the PCR reads with MiXCR, giving one entry per CDR3 protein. The profile shows over 700,000 distinct CDR3 sequences, approximately 30% of them singletons. The receptor was derived from a girl aged 5-17 years with multiple sclerosis. This sequence joins TRBV5-1 and TRBJ2-1, with D perhaps TRBD1 or TRBD2 (5 bases each). The sequenced sample consisted of blood. The CDR3 DNA reads TGCGCCAGCAGCGTCGGGACCAACAATGAGCAGTTCTTC. This encodes CASSVGTNNEQFF. The full variable domain, its missing parts supplied by reference TRBV5-1 and TRBJ2-1, is KAGVTQTPRYLIKTRGQQVTLSCSPISGHRSVSWYQQTPGQGLQFLFEYFSETQRNKGNFPGRFSGRQFSNSRSEMNVSTLELGDSALYLCASSVGTNNEQFFGPGTRLTVL.